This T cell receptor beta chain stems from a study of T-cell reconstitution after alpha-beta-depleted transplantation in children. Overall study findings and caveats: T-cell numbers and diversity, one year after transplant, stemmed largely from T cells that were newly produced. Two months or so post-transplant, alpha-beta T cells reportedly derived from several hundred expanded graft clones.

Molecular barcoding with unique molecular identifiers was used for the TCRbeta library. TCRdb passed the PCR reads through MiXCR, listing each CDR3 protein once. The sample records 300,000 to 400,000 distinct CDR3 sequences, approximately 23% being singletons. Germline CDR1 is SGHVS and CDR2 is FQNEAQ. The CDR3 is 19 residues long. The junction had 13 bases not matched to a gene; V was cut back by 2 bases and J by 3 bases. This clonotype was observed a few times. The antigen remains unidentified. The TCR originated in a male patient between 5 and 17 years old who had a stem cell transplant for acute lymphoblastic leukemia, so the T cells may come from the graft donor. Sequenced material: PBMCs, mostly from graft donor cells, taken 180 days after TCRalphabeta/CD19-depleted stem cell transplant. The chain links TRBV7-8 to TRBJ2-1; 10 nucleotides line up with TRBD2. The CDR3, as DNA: TGTGCCAGCAGCTTAATGCCTAGCGGGAGAAGGCTTGACTACAATGAGCAGTTCTTC. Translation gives CASSLMPSGRRLDYNEQFF.